These 16 T cell receptor beta chains share one sample of origin, sequenced in a study of siplizumab effects on memory and regulatory T cells. TCRdb keeps only in-frame clones here, not all; method: immunoSEQ multiplex PCR. The table has around 100,000 clones, 90% to 95% seen once. The sequenced sample was Tregs sorted from blood. All receptors derive from a human donor in good health.

The rearrangement joins TRBV27 to TRBJ1-6, with 10 bases identical to TRBD1. J gave up 1 base and V 5 bases, and 11 bases lay outside the gene matches. The germline V gene encodes CDR1 MNHEY and CDR2 SMNVEV (reference sequence). This CDR3 comprises 19 residues. The CDR3: CASSPSLDRGWSYNSPLHF. In nucleotides, the CDR3 is TGTGCCAGCAGTCCATCCTTGGACAGGGGGTGGTCCTATAATTCACCCCTCCACTTT.

As to this clone: One end of the junction is discordant with germline, which a read error may explain. The chain's CDR3 is CASSPDHRDLNYGYTF. The DNA of the CDR3 is TGTGCCAGCAGCCCAGATCACCGGGACCTCAACTATGGCTACACCTTC. V and J are TRBV5-1 and TRBJ1-2; TRBD1 is a possible D gene (5 bases). From germline, CDR1 is SGHRS and CDR2 YFSETQ. The length of the CDR3 is 16 residues.

In its sample, this clone was seen a few times. The chain combines TRBV19 with TRBJ1-2; 7 bases line up with TRBD1. CDR1 is LNHDA, CDR2 SQIVND, per germline (reference sequence). V trimming: 4 bases; J trimming: 8 bases; junction bases outside the gene matches: 7. CDR3 length: 13 amino acids. CDR3 region: CASSKQGFYGYTF. For the CDR3, the DNA is TGTGCCAGTAGTAAACAGGGGTTTTACGGCTACACCTTC.

The chain employs TRBV19 and TRBJ2-7, with D unclear. The germline CDR1 and CDR2 sequences are LNHDA and SQIVND (reference sequence). The CDR3 runs to 11 residues. V shed 9 bases and J shed 5 bases, with 11 bases lying between them. Here the CDR3 reads CASGGPNEQYF. CDR3 nucleotide sequence: TGTGCCAGCGGTGGGCCCAACGAGCAGTACTTC. Full variable domain (missing parts from reference TRBV19 and TRBJ2-7): DGGITQSPKYLFRKEGQNVTLSCEQNLNHDAMYWYRQDPGQGLRLIYYSQIVNDFQKGDIAEGYSVSREKKESFPLTVTSAQKNPTAFYLCASGGPNEQYFGPGTRLTVT.

J is TRBJ2-7 and V is TRBV7-2; 12 nucleotides agree with TRBD2. Germline V gene data show CDR1 as SGHTA and CDR2 as FQGNSA. The CDR3 runs to 16 residues. V lost 6 bases, J lost 1 base, and 7 bases stayed unmatched. The CDR3 loop reads CASSILAGGGSYEQYF. CDR3 DNA sequence: TGTGCCAGCAGTATACTAGCGGGAGGTGGGTCCTACGAGCAGTACTTC. The entire variable domain, with the rest obtained from reference TRBV7-2 and TRBJ2-7, is as follows: GAGVSQSPSNKVTEKGKDVELRCDPISGHTALYWYRQSLGQGLEFLIYFQGNSAPDKSGLPSDRFSAERTGGSVSTLTIQRTQQEDSAVYLCASSILAGGGSYEQYFGPGTRLTVT.

This clone was recorded only once. The V call is TRBV7-8, the J call TRBJ2-1, with D tentatively TRBD2 (6 bases). The CDR3 runs 17 residues. Trimming stripped 1 base from V and 0 bases from J, with 13 bases between. The V gene's germline CDR1 is SGHVS and CDR2 FQNEAQ. CDR3 nucleotide sequence: TGTGCCAGCAGCTTAGGGTCGTCGACTAGCTCCTACAATGAGCAGTTCTTC. It is translated as CASSLGSSTSSYNEQFF.

V and J are TRBV5-1 and TRBJ2-7; the match to TRBD2 covers 11 bases. The germline CDR1 and CDR2 sequences are SGHRS and YFSETQ. The CDR3 is 16 residues long. The J segment lost 3 bases and the V segment lost 5 bases, leaving 10 bases of the junction unmatched. DNA of the CDR3: TGCGCCAGCAGACCTTTGGGACTAGCGGATTACTACGAGCAGTACTTC. It yields the protein CASRPLGLADYYEQYF.

The table lists this clone with a count of one. V and J are TRBV19 and TRBJ2-3; 12 nucleotides match TRBD2. The junction had 3 bases not matched to a gene; V was cut back by 6 bases and J by 5 bases. The CDR3 extends over 14 amino acids. CDR1 LNHDA and CDR2 SQIVND come from the germline V gene (reference sequence). The CDR3 DNA sequence: TGTGCCAGTAGGCCGGGACTAGCGGGAGATACGCAGTATTTT. Translation: CASRPGLAGDTQYF.

The chain couples TRBV5-1 to TRBJ2-3; 12 bases are shared with TRBD1. Trimming at V came to 7 bases and at J to 6 bases, leaving 12 bases not matched to a gene. The CDR3 spans 16 residues. Germline V gene data show CDR1 as SGHRS and CDR2 as YFSETQ. CDR3 sequence: CASGHSGTGGGDTQYF. As DNA, the CDR3 is TGCGCCAGCGGCCATTCCGGGACAGGGGGCGGTGATACGCAGTATTTT. The complete variable domain, with remaining parts taken from reference TRBV5-1 and TRBJ2-3, reads KAGVTQTPRYLIKTRGQQVTLSCSPISGHRSVSWYQQTPGQGLQFLFEYFSETQRNKGNFPGRFSGRQFSNSRSEMNVSTLELGDSALYLCASGHSGTGGGDTQYFGPGTRLTVL.

CDR3 sequence reads: CASSVDSAGVGEQYF. CDR3 nucleotide sequence: TGTGCCAGCAGTGTAGATTCGGCGGGAGTGGGCGAGCAGTACTTC. The rearrangement uses TRBV2 and TRBJ2-7; 7 bases match TRBD2. Germline CDR1 SNHLY, CDR2 FYNNEI. This CDR3 is 15 amino acids long. Trimming took 4 bases from V and 6 from J; bases not matched to a gene: 12. Full variable domain (rest looked up from reference TRBV2 and TRBJ2-7): EPEVTQTPSHQVTQMGQEVILRCVPISNHLYFYWYRQILGQKVEFLVSFYNNEISEKSEIFDDQFSVERPDGSNFTLKIRSTKLEDSAMYFCASSVDSAGVGEQYFGPGTRLTVT.

The rearrangement links TRBV28 to TRBJ2-7; possible D gene TRBD2, 5 bases. Between the trimmed V and J ends, which lost 4 bases and 0 bases, there was a span of 19 bases. CDR1 and CDR2 (germline): MDHEN, SYDVKM. This CDR3 region has 17 residues. CDR3 sequence: CASSSHRSTGSSYEQYF. The CDR3 DNA follows: TGTGCCAGCAGTTCACACCGATCGACGGGGAGCTCCTACGAGCAGTACTTC.

Only one count was recorded for this clone. V gene TRBV27 combines with J gene TRBJ2-3, with 8 bases identical to TRBD1. This CDR3 is built from 15 residues. The trim removed 2 bases at V and 6 bases at J, leaving 7 bases unmatched. Germline CDR1 is MNHEY and CDR2 is SMNVEV (reference sequence). The CDR3 region has the DNA TGTGCCAGCAGTTTAACCCGGGACAGGAAGGATACGCAGTATTTT. It translates to CASSLTRDRKDTQYF.

The chain is built from TRBV7-6 and TRBJ2-7, with TRBD1 matching over 7 bases. This CDR3 region has 14 residues. V lost 6 bases to trimming and J lost 0 bases; unmatched junction nucleotides: 5. CDR1 and CDR2 (germline): SGHVS, FNYEAQ. CDR3 region: CASRTGLGSYEQYF. The CDR3 bases are TGTGCCAGCAGGACAGGGCTAGGCTCCTACGAGCAGTACTTC.

The J gene is TRBJ2-7, the V gene TRBV6-1; D may correspond to TRBD1 or TRBD2 (5 bases each). The CDR3 runs to 18 residues. V was trimmed by 0 bases and J by 3 bases, leaving 21 bases between them. The germline V gene has CDR1 MNHNS and CDR2 SASEGT. CDR3 coding DNA: TGTGCCAGCAGTGAAGCGTGGGATCGCCGCGTGGGACGCTACGAGCAGTACTTC. This sequence encodes CASSEAWDRRVGRYEQYF.

V is TRBV27 and J is TRBJ2-6; no firm D call. The germline V gene encodes CDR1 MNHEY and CDR2 SMNVEV (reference sequence). Trimming shortened V by 10 bases and J by 2 bases, and 9 bases separated the two germline ends. The CDR3 sequence is 13 residues long. The CDR3 protein is CAIRPAGANVLTF. The CDR3 region has the DNA TGTGCCATCCGACCGGCTGGGGCCAACGTCCTGACTTTC. Supplemented by reference TRBV27 and TRBJ2-6, the full variable domain reads EAQVTQNPRYLITVTGKKLTVTCSQNMNHEYMSWYRQDPGLGLRQIYYSMNVEVTDKGDVPEGYKVSRKEKRNFPLILESPSPNQTSLYFCAIRPAGANVLTFGAGSRLTVL.

The V gene is TRBV7-3, the J gene TRBJ2-7; TRBD2 is a possible D gene (6 bases). Germline V CDR1 and CDR2: SGHTA, FQGTGA. This CDR3 contains 17 residues. Trimming shortened V by 5 bases and J by 2 bases, and 22 bases separated the two germline ends. The CDR3 DNA sequence: TGTGCCAGCAGCCGAGTTTCGGGAGCGGGCGGTACCTACGAGCAGTACTTC. It specifies CASSRVSGAGGTYEQYF. The variable domain in full, completed from reference TRBV7-3 and TRBJ2-7, reads GAGVSQTPSNKVTEKGKYVELRCDPISGHTALYWYRQSLGQGPEFLIYFQGTGAADDSGLPNDRFFAVRPEGSVSTLKIQRTERGDSAVYLCASSRVSGAGGTYEQYFGPGTRLTVT.